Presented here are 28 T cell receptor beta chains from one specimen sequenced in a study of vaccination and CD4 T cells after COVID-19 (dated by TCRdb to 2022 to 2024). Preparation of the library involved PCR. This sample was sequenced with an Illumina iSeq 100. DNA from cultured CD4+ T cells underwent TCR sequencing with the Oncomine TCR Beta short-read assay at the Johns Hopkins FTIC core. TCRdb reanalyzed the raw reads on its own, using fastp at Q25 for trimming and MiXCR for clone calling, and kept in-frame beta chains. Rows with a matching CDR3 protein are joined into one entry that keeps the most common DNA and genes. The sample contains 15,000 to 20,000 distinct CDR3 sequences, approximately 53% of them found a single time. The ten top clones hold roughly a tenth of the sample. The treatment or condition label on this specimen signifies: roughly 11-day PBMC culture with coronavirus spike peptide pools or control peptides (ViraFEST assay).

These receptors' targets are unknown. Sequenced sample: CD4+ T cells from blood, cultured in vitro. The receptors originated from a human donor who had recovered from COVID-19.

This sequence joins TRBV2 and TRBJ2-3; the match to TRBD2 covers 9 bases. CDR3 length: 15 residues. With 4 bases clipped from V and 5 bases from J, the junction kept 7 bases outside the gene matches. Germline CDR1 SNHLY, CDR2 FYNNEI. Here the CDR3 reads CASSASGGQVDTQYF. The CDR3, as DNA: TGTGCCAGCAGTGCGAGCGGGGGGCAGGTAGATACGCAGTATTTT.

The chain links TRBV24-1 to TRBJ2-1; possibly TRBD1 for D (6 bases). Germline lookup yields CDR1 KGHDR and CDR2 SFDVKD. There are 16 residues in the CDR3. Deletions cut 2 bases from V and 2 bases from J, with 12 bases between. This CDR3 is CATSDYRPGAYNEQFF. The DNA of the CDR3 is TGTGCCACCAGTGATTACAGACCAGGGGCCTACAATGAGCAGTTCTTC.

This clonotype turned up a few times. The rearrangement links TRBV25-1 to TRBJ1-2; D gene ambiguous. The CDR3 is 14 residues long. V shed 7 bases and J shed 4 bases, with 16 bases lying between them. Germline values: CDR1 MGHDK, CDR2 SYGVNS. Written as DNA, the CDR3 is TGTGCCAGCACCCGATCCGGGCAGTCCTATGGCTACACCTTC. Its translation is CASTRSGQSYGYTF.

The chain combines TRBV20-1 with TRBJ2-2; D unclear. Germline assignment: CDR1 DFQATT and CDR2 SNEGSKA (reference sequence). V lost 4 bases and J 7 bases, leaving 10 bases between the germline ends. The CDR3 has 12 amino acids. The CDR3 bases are TGCAGTGCTATCCCCCGATTCGGGGAGCTGTTTTTT. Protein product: CSAIPRFGELFF.

CDR3 residues: CASSGEAGRQPQHF. DNA for the CDR3: TGTGCCAGCAGTGGGGAAGCGGGGCGCCAGCCCCAGCATTTT. This chain uses TRBV2 with TRBJ1-5, with D perhaps matching TRBD1 (5 bases). The CDR3 has 14 amino acids. With 4 bases removed from V and 7 bases from J, the gap between germline ends came to 14 bases. CDR1 SNHLY and CDR2 FYNNEI come from the germline V gene.

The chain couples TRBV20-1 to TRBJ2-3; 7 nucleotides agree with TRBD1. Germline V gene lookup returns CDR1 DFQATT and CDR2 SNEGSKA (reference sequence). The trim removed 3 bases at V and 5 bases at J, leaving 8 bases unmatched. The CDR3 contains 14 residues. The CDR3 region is CSASVLRGQDTQYF. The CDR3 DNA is TGCAGTGCTAGTGTCTTGAGGGGGCAAGATACGCAGTATTTT.

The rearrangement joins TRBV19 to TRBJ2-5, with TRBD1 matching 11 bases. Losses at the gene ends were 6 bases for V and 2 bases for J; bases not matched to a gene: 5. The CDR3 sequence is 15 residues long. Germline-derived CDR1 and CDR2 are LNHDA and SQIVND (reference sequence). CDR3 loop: CASRMDRGRQETQYF. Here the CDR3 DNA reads TGTGCCAGTAGGATGGACAGGGGGCGGCAAGAGACCCAGTACTTC.

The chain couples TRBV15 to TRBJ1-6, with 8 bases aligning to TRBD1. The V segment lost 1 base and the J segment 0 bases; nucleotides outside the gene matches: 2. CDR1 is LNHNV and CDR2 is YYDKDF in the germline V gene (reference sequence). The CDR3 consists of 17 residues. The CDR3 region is CATSRGQGSSYNSPLHF. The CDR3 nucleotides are TGTGCCACCAGCAGAGGACAGGGGAGCTCCTATAATTCACCCCTCCACTTT.

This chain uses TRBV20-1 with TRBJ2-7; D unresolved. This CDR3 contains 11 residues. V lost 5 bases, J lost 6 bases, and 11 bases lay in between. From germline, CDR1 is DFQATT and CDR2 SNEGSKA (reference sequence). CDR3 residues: CSAPDGPEQYF. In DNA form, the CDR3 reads TGCAGTGCTCCCGACGGGCCCGAGCAGTACTTC.

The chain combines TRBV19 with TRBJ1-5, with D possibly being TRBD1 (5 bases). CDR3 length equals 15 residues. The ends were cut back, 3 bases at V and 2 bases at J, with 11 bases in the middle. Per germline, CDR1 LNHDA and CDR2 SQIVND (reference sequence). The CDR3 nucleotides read TGTGCCAGTAGTATCGGGGGGATACGCAATCAGCCCCAGCATTTT. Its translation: CASSIGGIRNQPQHF.

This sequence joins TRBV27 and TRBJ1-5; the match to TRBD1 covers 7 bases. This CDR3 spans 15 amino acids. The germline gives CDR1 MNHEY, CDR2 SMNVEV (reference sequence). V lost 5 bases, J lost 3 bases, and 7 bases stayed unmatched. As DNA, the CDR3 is TGTGCCAGCAGTGCCGGGGGACAGCCCAATCAGCCCCAGCATTTT. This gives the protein CASSAGGQPNQPQHF.

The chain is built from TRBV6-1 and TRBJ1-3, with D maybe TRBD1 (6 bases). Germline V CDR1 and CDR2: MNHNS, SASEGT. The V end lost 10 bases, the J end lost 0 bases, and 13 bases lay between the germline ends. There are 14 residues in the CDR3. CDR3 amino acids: CATSRGGSGNTIYF. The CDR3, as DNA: TGTGCCACCTCAAGGGGGGGCTCTGGAAACACCATATATTTT.

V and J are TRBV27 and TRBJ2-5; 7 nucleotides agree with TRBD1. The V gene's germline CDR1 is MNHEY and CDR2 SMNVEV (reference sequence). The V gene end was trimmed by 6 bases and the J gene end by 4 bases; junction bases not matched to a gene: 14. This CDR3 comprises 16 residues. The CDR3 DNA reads TGTGCCAGCAGCCGGGCAGGCAGGGGGTCGGGAGAGACCCAGTACTTC. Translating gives CASSRAGRGSGETQYF.

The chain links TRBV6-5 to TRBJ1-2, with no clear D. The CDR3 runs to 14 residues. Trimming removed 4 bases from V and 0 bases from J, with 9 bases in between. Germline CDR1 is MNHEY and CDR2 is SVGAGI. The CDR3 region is CASSSLRANYGYTF. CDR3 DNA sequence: TGTGCCAGCAGTTCCCTGCGGGCTAACTATGGCTACACCTTC.

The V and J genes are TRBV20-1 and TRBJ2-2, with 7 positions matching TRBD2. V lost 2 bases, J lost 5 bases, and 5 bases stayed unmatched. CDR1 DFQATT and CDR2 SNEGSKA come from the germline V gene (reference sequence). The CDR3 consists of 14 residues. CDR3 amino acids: CSARKGEGTGELFF. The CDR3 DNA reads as TGCAGTGCTAGAAAAGGGGAGGGGACCGGGGAGCTGTTTTTT.

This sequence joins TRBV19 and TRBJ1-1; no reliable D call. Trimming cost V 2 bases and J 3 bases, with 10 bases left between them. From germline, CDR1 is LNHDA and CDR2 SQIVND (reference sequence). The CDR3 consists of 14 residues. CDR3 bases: TGTGCCAGTAGTATAAATTGGCCCGACACTGAAGCTTTCTTT. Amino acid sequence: CASSINWPDTEAFF. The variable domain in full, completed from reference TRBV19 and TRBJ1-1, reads DGGITQSPKYLFRKEGQNVTLSCEQNLNHDAMYWYRQDPGQGLRLIYYSQIVNDFQKGDIAEGYSVSREKKESFPLTVTSAQKNPTAFYLCASSINWPDTEAFFGQGTRLTVV.

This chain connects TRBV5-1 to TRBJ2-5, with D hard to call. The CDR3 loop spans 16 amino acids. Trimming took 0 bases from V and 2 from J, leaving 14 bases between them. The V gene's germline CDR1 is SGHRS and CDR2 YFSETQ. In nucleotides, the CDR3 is TGCGCCAGCAGCTTGGGTTCGGCCCGGCAGCAAGAGACCCAGTACTTC. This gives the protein CASSLGSARQQETQYF.

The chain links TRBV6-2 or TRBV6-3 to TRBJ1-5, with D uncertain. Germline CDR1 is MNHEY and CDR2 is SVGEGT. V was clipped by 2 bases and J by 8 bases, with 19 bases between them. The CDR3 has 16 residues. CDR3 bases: TGTGCCAGCAGTTACCGGGGAAGGACTCTAGCAGAGCCCCAGCATTTT. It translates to CASSYRGRTLAEPQHF.

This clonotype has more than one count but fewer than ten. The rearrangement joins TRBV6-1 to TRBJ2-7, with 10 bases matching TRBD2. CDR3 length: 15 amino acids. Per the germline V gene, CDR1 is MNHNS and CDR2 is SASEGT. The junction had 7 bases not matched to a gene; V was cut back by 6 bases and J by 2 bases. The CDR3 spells CASSDRTSGTYEQYF. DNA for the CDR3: TGTGCCAGCAGCGATCGGACTAGCGGTACCTACGAGCAGTACTTC.

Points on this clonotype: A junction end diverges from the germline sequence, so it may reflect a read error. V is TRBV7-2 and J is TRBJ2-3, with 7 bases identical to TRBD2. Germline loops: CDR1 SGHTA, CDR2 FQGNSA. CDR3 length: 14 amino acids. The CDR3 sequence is CASSLGAGVDTQYF. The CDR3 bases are TGTGCCAGCAGCTTAGGGGCGGGAGTGGATACGCAATATTTT.

CDR3 sequence: CASLLTGGDTEAFF. The DNA for the CDR3 is TGCGCCAGCCTCCTGACAGGGGGGGACACTGAAGCTTTCTTT. V and J are TRBV10-2 and TRBJ1-1; 9 bases match TRBD1. V lost 8 bases to trimming and J lost 3 bases; unmatched junction nucleotides: 7. The CDR3 is made up of 14 amino acids. The germline V gene has CDR1 WSHSY and CDR2 SAAADI.

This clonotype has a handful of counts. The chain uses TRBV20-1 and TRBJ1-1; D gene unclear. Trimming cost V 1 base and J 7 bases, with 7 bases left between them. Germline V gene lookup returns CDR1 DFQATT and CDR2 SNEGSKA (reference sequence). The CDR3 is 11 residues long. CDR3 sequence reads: CSARAQREAFF. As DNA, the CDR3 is TGCAGTGCTAGAGCCCAGCGTGAAGCTTTCTTT.

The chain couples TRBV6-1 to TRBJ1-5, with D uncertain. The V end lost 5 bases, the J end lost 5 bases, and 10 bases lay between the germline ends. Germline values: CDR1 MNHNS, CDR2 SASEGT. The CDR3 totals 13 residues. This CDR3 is CASSLYLDQPQHF. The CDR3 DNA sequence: TGTGCCAGCAGTCTATATTTGGATCAGCCCCAGCATTTT.

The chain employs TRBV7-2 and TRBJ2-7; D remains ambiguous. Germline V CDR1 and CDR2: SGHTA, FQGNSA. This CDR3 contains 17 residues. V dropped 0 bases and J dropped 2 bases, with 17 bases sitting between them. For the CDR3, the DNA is TGTGCCAGCAGCTTAGCGCTAGACCTGGGTAGGGCCTACGAGCAGTACTTC. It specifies CASSLALDLGRAYEQYF.

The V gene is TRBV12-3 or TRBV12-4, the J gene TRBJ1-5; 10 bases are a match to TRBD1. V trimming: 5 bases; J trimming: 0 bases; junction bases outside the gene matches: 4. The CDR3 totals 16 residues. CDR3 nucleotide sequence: TGTGCCAGCAGTAAAGGGACAGGGGTTAGCAATCAGCCCCAGCATTTT. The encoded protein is CASSKGTGVSNQPQHF.

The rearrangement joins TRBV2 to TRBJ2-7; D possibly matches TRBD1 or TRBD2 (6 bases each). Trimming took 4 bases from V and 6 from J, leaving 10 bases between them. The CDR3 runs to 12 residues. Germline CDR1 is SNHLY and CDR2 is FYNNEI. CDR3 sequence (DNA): TGTGCCAGCAGTGTCAGGGGAGGCGAGCAGTACTTC. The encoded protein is CASSVRGGEQYF.

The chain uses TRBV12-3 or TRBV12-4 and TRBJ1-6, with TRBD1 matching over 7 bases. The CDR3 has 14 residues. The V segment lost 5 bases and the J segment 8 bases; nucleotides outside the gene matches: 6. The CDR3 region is CASSLETGYSPLHF. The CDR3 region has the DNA TGTGCCAGCAGTCTCGAGACAGGGTATTCACCCCTCCACTTT.

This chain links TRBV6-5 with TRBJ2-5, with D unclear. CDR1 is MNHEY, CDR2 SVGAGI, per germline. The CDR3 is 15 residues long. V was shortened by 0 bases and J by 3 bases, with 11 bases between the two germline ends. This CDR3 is CASSYSDLSKETQYF. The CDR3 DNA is TGTGCCAGCAGTTACTCGGACCTTAGCAAAGAGACCCAGTACTTC.